This T cell receptor (beta chain) was recorded in a study of technical replicates of blood from several donors. Sequenced by immunoSEQ multiplex PCR; TCRdb stores in-frame clones only, minus some. The sample consists of 45,000 to 60,000 clones, less than 95% of them appearing once. CDR3 length: 14 amino acids. CDR1 is SGHVS, CDR2 FQNEAQ, per germline. V lost 2 bases and J 3 bases, leaving 11 bases between the germline ends. Specimen: PBMCs. The receptor was isolated from a human donor in good health. Some clones in this sample may be carry-over from other donors' samples. The chain has TRBV7-8 and TRBJ2-7; D is unresolved. DNA for the CDR3: TGTGCCAGCAGCTTAATTAGAGGATACTACGAGCAGTACTTC. Translation: CASSLIRGYYEQYF.